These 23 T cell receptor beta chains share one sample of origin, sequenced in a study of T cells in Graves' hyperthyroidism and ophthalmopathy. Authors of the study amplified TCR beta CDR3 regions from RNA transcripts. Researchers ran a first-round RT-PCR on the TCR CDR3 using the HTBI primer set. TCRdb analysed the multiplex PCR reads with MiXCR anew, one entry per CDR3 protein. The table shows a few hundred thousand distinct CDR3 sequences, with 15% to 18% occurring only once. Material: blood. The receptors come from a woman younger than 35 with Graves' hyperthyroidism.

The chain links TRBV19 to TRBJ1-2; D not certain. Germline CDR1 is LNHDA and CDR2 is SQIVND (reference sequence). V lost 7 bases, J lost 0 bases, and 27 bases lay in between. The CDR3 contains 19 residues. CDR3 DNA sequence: TGTGCCAGTACCATATCGTACCCGAACGTGGGAATTACTAACTATGGCTACACCTTC. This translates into CASTISYPNVGITNYGYTF.

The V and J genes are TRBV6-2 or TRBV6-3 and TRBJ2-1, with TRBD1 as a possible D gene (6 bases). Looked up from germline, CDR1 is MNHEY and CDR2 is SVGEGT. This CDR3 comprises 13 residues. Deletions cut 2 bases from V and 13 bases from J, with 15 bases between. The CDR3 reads CASSYGDTPNQFF. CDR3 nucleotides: TGTGCCAGCAGTTACGGGGACACACCCAACCAGTTCTTC.

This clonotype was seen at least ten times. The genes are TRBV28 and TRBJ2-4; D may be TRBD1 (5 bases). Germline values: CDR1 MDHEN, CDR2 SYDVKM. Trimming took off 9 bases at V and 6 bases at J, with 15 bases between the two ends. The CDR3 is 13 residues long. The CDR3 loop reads CASRMQGGNIQYF. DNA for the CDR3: TGTGCCAGTAGAATGCAGGGTGGAAACATTCAGTACTTC.

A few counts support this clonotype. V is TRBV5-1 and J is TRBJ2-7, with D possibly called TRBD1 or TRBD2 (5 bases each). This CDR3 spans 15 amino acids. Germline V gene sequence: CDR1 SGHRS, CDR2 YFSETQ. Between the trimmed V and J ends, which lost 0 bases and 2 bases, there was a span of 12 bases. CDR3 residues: CASSLAGPRTYEQYF. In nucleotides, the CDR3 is TGCGCCAGCAGCTTGGCGGGACCCAGAACCTACGAGCAGTACTTC.

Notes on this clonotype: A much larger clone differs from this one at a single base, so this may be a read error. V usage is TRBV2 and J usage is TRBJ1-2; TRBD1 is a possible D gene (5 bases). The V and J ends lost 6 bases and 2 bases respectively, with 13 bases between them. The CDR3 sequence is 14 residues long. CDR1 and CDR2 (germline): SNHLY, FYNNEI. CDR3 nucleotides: TGTGCCAGCAGAGCCTGGGGCAACAACTATGGCTACACCTTC. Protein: CASRAWGNNYGYTF.

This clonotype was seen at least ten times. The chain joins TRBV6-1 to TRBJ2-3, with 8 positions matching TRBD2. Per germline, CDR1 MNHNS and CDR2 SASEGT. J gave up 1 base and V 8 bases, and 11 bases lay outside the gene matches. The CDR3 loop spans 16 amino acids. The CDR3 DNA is TGTGCCAGCTTTCAAAGGGCGACTAGCGGCACAGATACGCAGTATTTT. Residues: CASFQRATSGTDTQYF.

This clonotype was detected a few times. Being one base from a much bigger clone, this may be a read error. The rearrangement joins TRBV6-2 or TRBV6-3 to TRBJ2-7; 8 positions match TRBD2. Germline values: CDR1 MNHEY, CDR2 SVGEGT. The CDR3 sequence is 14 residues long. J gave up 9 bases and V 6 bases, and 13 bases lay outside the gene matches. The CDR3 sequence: CASSTRAGAGGQYF. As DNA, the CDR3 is TGTGCCAGCAGCACTCGAGCGGGGGCCGGCGGGCAGTACTTC.

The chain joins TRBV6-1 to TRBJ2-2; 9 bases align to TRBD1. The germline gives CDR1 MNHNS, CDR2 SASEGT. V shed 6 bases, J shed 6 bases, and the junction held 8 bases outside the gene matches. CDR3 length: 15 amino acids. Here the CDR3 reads CASSQDRGSSGELFF. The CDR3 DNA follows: TGTGCCAGCAGCCAAGACAGGGGGTCTTCCGGGGAGCTGTTTTTT.

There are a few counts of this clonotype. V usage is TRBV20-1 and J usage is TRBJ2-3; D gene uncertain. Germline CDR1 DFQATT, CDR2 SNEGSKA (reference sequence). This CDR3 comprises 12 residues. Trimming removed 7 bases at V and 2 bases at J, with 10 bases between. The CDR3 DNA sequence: TGCAGTGTTTCTCAACCCACAGATACGCAGTATTTT. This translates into CSVSQPTDTQYF.

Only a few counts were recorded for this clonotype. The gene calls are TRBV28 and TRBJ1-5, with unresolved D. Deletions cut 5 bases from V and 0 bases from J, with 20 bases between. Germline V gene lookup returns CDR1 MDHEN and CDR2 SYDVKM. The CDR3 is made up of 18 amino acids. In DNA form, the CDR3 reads TGTGCCAGCAGTCGTTCAGGTTTTAAAAGGTCTAGCAATCAGCCCCAGCATTTT. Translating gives CASSRSGFKRSSNQPQHF.

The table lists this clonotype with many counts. Written as DNA, the CDR3 is TGTGCCAGCAGTGAAGTTATAGGGCCGGACCGTTTCTTGCCCCAGCATTTT. Amino acid sequence: CASSEVIGPDRFLPQHF. The gene calls are TRBV6-1 and TRBJ1-5; D not resolved. The CDR3 is made up of 17 amino acids. Germline V gene data show CDR1 as MNHNS and CDR2 as SASEGT. V was clipped by 1 base and J by 9 bases, with 22 bases between them.

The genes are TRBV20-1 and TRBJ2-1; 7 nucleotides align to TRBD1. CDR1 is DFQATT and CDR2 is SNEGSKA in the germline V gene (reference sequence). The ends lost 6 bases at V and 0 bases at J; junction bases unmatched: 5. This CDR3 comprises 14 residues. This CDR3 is CSARQGVSYNEQFF. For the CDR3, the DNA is TGCAGTGCGAGGCAGGGGGTCTCCTACAATGAGCAGTTCTTC.

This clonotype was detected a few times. Here the CDR3 reads CASSEGVQQPQHF. The CDR3 coding sequence is TGTGCCAGCAGTGAAGGGGTACAACAGCCCCAGCATTTT. This chain uses TRBV6-1 with TRBJ1-5; D unclear. The V end was cut by 1 base, the J end by 7 bases, with 8 bases between. This CDR3 comprises 13 residues. Germline CDR1 reads MNHNS; CDR2 reads SASEGT.

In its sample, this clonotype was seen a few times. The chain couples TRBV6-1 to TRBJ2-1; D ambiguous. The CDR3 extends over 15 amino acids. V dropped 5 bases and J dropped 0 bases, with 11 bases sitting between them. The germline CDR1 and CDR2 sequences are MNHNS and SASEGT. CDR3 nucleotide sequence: TGTGCCAGCAGTAAGCAGGCCCTCTCCTACAATGAGCAGTTCTTC. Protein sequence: CASSKQALSYNEQFF.

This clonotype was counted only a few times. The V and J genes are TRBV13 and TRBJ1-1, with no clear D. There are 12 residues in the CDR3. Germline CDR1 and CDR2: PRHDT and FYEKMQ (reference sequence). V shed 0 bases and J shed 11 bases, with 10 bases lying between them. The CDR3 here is CASSLGLPLAFF. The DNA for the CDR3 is TGTGCCAGCAGCTTAGGCCTGCCTTTGGCTTTCTTT.

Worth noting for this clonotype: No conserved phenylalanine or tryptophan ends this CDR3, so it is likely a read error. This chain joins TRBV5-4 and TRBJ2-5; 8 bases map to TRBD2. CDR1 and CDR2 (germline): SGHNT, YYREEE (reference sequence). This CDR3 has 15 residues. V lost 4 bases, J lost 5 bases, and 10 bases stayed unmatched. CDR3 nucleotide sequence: TGTGCCAGCAGCCAACCGGGACTAGAGCGGGAGACCCAGTACCTC. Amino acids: CASSQPGLERETQYL.

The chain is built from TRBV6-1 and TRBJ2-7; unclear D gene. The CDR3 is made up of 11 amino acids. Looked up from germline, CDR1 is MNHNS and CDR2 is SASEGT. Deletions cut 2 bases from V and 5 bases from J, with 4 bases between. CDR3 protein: CASSEIDEQYF. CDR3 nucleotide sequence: TGTGCCAGCAGTGAAATCGACGAGCAGTACTTC.

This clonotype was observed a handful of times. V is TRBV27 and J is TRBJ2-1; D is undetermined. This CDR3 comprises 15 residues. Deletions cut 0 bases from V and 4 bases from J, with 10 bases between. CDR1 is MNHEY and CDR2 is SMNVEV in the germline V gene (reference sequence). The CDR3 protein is CASSLSGWGYNEQFF. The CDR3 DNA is TGTGCCAGCAGTTTATCTGGGTGGGGATACAATGAGCAGTTCTTC.

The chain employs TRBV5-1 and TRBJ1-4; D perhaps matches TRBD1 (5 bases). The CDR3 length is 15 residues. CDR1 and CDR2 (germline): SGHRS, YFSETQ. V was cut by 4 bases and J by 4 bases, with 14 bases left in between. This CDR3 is CASSPSGTDNEKLFF. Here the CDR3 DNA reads TGCGCCAGCAGCCCATCCGGGACCGATAATGAAAAACTGTTTTTT.

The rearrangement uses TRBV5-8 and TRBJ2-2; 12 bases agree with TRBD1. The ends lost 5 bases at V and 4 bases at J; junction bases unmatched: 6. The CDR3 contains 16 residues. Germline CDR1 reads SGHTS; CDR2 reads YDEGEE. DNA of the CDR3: TGTGCCAGCAGGGCCGGGACAGGGGGCTTCACCGGGGAGCTGTTTTTT. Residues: CASRAGTGGFTGELFF.

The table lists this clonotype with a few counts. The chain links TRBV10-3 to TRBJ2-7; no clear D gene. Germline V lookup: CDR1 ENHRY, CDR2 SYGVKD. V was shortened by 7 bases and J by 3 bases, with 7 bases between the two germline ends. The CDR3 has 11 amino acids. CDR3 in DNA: TGTGCCATCAAAGGTAACTACGAGCAGTACTTC. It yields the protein CAIKGNYEQYF.

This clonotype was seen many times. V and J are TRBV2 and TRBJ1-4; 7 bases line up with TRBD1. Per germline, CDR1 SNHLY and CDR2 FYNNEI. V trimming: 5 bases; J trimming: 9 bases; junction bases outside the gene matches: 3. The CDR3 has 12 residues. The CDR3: CASSLDRQKLFF. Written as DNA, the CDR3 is TGTGCCAGCAGTCTGGACAGGCAAAAACTGTTTTTT. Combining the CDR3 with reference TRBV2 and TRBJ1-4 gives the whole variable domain EPEVTQTPSHQVTQMGQEVILRCVPISNHLYFYWYRQILGQKVEFLVSFYNNEISEKSEIFDDQFSVERPDGSNFTLKIRSTKLEDSAMYFCASSLDRQKLFFGSGTQLSVL.

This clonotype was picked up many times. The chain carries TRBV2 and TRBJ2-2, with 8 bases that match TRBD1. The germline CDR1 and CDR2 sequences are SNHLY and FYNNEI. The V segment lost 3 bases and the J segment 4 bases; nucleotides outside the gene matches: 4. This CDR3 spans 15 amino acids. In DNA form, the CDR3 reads TGTGCCAGCAGTGAGGTGACAGGGGTCACCGGGGAGCTGTTTTTT. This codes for CASSEVTGVTGELFF.